This T cell receptor beta chain was obtained from a study of blood T cell repertoires in COVID-19. About the study: From the United States, Italy and Spain came samples of acute and convalescent COVID-19.

As processed by the authors: Amplified reference gene primers provided the basis for estimating nucleated cell counts. Method: immunoSEQ multiplex PCR; TCRdb's copy keeps in-frame clones and lacks some. The V and J calls and clone size come from that table; D and trimming were worked out from the DNA. The sample yields roughly 100,000 clones, more than 80% seen once. V gave up 3 bases and J gave up 0 bases, with 14 bases separating them. Germline V lookup: CDR1 MNHEY, CDR2 SVGAGI. The CDR3 spans 16 residues. Sequencing input: peripheral blood. V and J are TRBV6-5 and TRBJ1-1; tentative D call: TRBD1 (5 bases). This sequence originates from an elderly man with COVID-19, enrolled during active disease. CDR3 region: CASSYTWGEMNTEAFF. As DNA, the CDR3 is TGTGCCAGCAGTTATACGTGGGGGGAGATGAACACTGAAGCTTTCTTT.